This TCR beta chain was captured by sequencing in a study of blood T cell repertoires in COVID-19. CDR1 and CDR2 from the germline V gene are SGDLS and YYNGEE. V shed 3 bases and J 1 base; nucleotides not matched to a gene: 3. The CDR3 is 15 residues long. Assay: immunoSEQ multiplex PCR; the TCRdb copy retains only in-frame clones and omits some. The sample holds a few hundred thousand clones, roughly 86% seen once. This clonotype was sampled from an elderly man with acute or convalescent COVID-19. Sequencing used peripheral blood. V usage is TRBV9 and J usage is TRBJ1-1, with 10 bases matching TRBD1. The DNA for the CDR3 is TGTGCCAGCAGCGCCCGACAGGGGGCGAACACTGAAGCTTTCTTT. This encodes CASSARQGANTEAFF.